The rows below give T cell receptor beta chains drawn from one sample of a study of human T cells and chemical hapten exposure. Using its own MiXCR run on the RACE reads, TCRdb lists one record per CDR3 protein. Among 250,000 or so distinct CDR3 sequences listed, over 8% were seen once. Sequences were derived from whole blood, sampled in connection with sensitization to the hapten diphenylcyclopropenone (DPC). Receptors originate from a woman between 40 and 50 years old with alopecia areata. Some clones in this sample may be carry-over from other donors' samples. Each CDR3 is given with its conserved first and last residue. D genes are given only for firm matches. Only some rows state a clone size, as once, few, many or a class for expanded clones.

d_call | j_call | clone_size | v_call | cdr3_nt | cdr3_aa
NA | TRBJ2-1 | few | TRBV6-2/TRBV6-3 | TGTGCCAGCAGTTACAGCTCGCTTCAGGAGCAGTTCTTC | CASSYSSLQEQFF
NA | TRBJ1-1 | NA | TRBV5-4 | TGTGCCAGCAGCAACCTGACAGGAAGAGGGACTGAAGCTTTCTTT | CASSNLTGRGTEAFF
NA | TRBJ2-5 | NA | TRBV7-9 | TGTGCCAGCAGCTTAAAGGGAATTGAGACCCAGTACTTC | CASSLKGIETQYF
NA | TRBJ1-3 | few | TRBV2 | TGTGCCAGCAATGGGAACTCTGGAAACACCATATATTTT | CASNGNSGNTIYF
TRBD1 | TRBJ2-1 | many | TRBV7-9 | TGTGCCAGCAGCCAGGGGGCCTCGGGAAATGAGCAGTTCTTC | CASSQGASGNEQFF
NA | TRBJ1-1 | few | TRBV2 | TGTGCCAGCAGCCCCTGGGGGAACACTGAAGCTTTCTTT | CASSPWGNTEAFF
TRBD2 | TRBJ2-1 | few | TRBV6-2/TRBV6-3 | TGTGCCTCGGGGCTAGCGGGGGGAGATGAGCAGTTCTTC | CASGLAGGDEQFF
NA | TRBJ1-5 | NA | TRBV20-1 | TGCAGTGCTAGAGCCGGATACAATCAGCCCCAGCATTTT | CSARAGYNQPQHF
NA | TRBJ2-7 | few | TRBV29-1 | TGCAGCGTTGAAGATGGGGTAAACGAGCAGTACTTC | CSVEDGVNEQYF
NA | TRBJ2-7 | few | TRBV7-8 | TGTGCCAGCAGCTTTGGCCGAATTGGGTACGAGCAGTACTTC | CASSFGRIGYEQYF
TRBD1 | TRBJ1-5 | many | TRBV4-2 | TGTGCCAGCAGCGAAACGACAGGGGTTCAGCCCCAGCATTTT | CASSETTGVQPQHF
NA | TRBJ2-5 | few | TRBV4-2 | TGTGCCAGCAGCCAAGATCGAAGTAAGGAGACCCAGTACTTC | CASSQDRSKETQYF
NA | TRBJ1-1 | NA | TRBV4-2 | TGTGCCAGCAGCCAAGCCCGCGGGGGCCGGGCTTTCTTT | CASSQARGGRAFF
NA | TRBJ2-7 | few | TRBV27 | TGTGCCAGCCGCCCAGATGCAGGGACCTACGAGCAGTACTTC | CASRPDAGTYEQYF
NA | TRBJ2-7 | many | TRBV7-8 | TGTGCCAGCAGCCATTCTCGGACTAACGAGCAGTACTTC | CASSHSRTNEQYF
NA | TRBJ2-7 | few | TRBV30 | TGTGCCTGGAGTGTATTCTGGAGCAGGTCCTCTCCCGCGGGGCAGTACTTC | CAWSVFWSRSSPAGQYF
NA | TRBJ2-1 | many | TRBV7-9 | TGTGCCAGCAGCCCGGGGATCCCCGGGTCCTCAAGGGTCAATGAGCAGTTCTTC | CASSPGIPGSSRVNEQFF
NA | TRBJ1-1 | NA | TRBV7-9 | TGTGCCAGCAGCTTGGACATGATTGCTGAAGCTTTCTTT | CASSLDMIAEAFF
TRBD2 | TRBJ2-3 | NA | TRBV29-1 | TGCAGCGCTGGGACTAGTACTTACACGCAGTATTTT | CSAGTSTYTQYF
NA | TRBJ1-5 | NA | TRBV18 | TGTGCCAGCTCACCAGGTCCACAGAGTATCAATCAGCCCCAGCATTTT | CASSPGPQSINQPQHF
TRBD1 | TRBJ2-5 | few | TRBV7-2 | TGTGCCAGCAGCTTATTTCGACAGGGGCAAGAGACCCAGTACTTC | CASSLFRQGQETQYF